This section outlines one T cell receptor (beta chain) sequence together with its context. The data derive from a study of control samples from healthy donors and cancer patients. The method was immunoSEQ multiplex PCR; TCRdb's version includes in-frame clones alone and lacks a portion of them. The sample has 70,000 or so clones, under 90% seen once. The ends were cut back, 2 bases at V and 2 bases at J, with 7 bases in the middle. Germline lookup yields CDR1 SGHRS and CDR2 YFSETQ. The CDR3 extends over 13 amino acids. This TCR derives from a man between 60 and 70 years old with lung cancer. Sample: PBMCs. The chain joins TRBV5-1 to TRBJ2-5, with no clear D. For the CDR3, the DNA is TGCGCCAGCAGCTTACGACTGCAAGAGACCCAGTACTTC. This translates into CASSLRLQETQYF.